This passage covers 20 T cell receptor beta chains from one sample sequenced in a study of T cell changes during pregnancy in multiple sclerosis. Using immunoSEQ multiplex PCR, the repertoire was profiled, and TCRdb retains in-frame clones only, with some absent. Of 58,000 or so clones detected, around 92% appear once; the ten largest clones hold 2% to 2.5%. The sequenced sample was peripheral blood, obtained in the first trimester of pregnancy. The receptor set was obtained from a female donor with multiple sclerosis, enrolled in a pregnancy study.

This chain connects TRBV28 to TRBJ1-5; 8 bases are a match to TRBD1. From germline, CDR1 is MDHEN and CDR2 SYDVKM. V gave up 7 bases and J gave up 4 bases; unmatched junction bases: 3. This CDR3 contains 13 residues. The CDR3 region is CASMDRENQPQHF. DNA for the CDR3: TGTGCCAGCATGGACAGGGAAAATCAGCCCCAGCATTTT.

This chain joins TRBV6-5 and TRBJ1-2; D is possibly TRBD1 (5 bases). The CDR3 has 15 amino acids. The germline gives CDR1 MNHEY, CDR2 SVGAGI. The V end lost 0 bases, the J end lost 7 bases, and 15 bases lay between the germline ends. CDR3 in DNA: TGTGCCAGCAGTTACTCCAAACCAGGGATTCTTGGCTACACCTTC. This codes for CASSYSKPGILGYTF.

J is TRBJ1-1 and V is TRBV30; TRBD1 agrees at 9 bases. V lost 3 bases to trimming and J lost 8 bases; unmatched junction nucleotides: 10. This CDR3 contains 14 residues. The V gene's germline CDR1 is GTSNPN and CDR2 SVGIG (reference sequence). CDR3 protein: CAWSYLGTGTEAFF. In DNA form, the CDR3 reads TGTGCCTGGAGCTACCTCGGGACAGGGACCGAAGCTTTCTTT.

This clone was recorded once. The rearrangement uses TRBV7-2 and TRBJ2-6, with a tentative D call TRBD2 (6 bases). Trimming removed 5 bases at V and 4 bases at J, with 15 bases between. CDR1 and CDR2 from the germline V gene are SGHTA and FQGNSA. The CDR3 consists of 16 residues. The DNA for the CDR3 is TGTGCCAGCAGCCTGGGGGGAAGTGCCGGGGCCAACGTCCTGACTTTC. Translation gives CASSLGGSAGANVLTF.

This clone was observed once. The rearrangement uses TRBV5-1 and TRBJ2-3, with TRBD2 identical over 8 bases. CDR1 is SGHRS, CDR2 YFSETQ, per germline. Losses at the gene ends were 1 base for V and 0 bases for J; bases not matched to a gene: 4. The CDR3 totals 16 residues. The CDR3 loop reads CASSLPPSGSTDTQYF. DNA for the CDR3: TGCGCCAGCAGCTTGCCGCCTAGCGGGAGCACAGATACGCAGTATTTT.

The chain carries TRBV10-3 and TRBJ2-4; D is undetermined. Germline CDR1 and CDR2: ENHRY and SYGVKD. V gave up 3 bases and J gave up 8 bases, with 17 bases separating them. This CDR3 spans 15 amino acids. CDR3 sequence: CAISERSWQLDIQYF. The CDR3 bases are TGTGCCATCAGTGAAAGGAGTTGGCAGCTGGACATTCAGTACTTC.

The J gene is TRBJ1-1, the V gene TRBV29-1, with 11 positions matching TRBD1. Germline CDR1 is SQVTM and CDR2 is ANQGSEA. V was pared by 5 bases and J by 1 base, with 6 bases of the junction left unmatched. The CDR3 contains 15 residues. CDR3 bases: TGCAGCGTTCTCAGGACAGGGGGCGCGAACACTGAAGCTTTCTTT. Its translation: CSVLRTGGANTEAFF.

The genes are TRBV27 and TRBJ1-3, with no clear D. V lost 0 bases and J lost 0, with 9 bases in between. The CDR3 sequence is 16 residues long. Germline CDR1 reads MNHEY; CDR2 reads SMNVEV (reference sequence). The CDR3 DNA is TGTGCCAGCAGTTTATCTCCGGGATTCTCTGGAAACACCATATATTTT. Protein: CASSLSPGFSGNTIYF.

The CDR3, as DNA: TGTGCCAGCAGTCCTTCCCGGTCCTGGAACACTGAAGCTTTCTTT. It translates to CASSPSRSWNTEAFF. V and J are TRBV27 and TRBJ1-1; no reliable D call. Per the germline V gene, CDR1 is MNHEY and CDR2 is SMNVEV (reference sequence). This CDR3 has 15 amino acids. V lost 5 bases and J lost 1, with 14 bases in between.

V is TRBV28 and J is TRBJ2-2; 9 nucleotides align to TRBD1. The CDR3 sequence is 16 residues long. After removal of 4 bases from V and 1 base from J, the junction contained 4 bases not matched to a gene. Germline CDR1 MDHEN, CDR2 SYDVKM. As DNA, the CDR3 is TGTGCCAGCAGTTCCTCGGGACAGGGGAACACCGGGGAGCTGTTTTTT. The encoded protein is CASSSSGQGNTGELFF.

This chain connects TRBV4-1 to TRBJ1-1; 12 bases align to TRBD1. V was clipped by 3 bases and J by 6 bases; unmatched bases: 11. This CDR3 region has 17 residues. Germline values: CDR1 MGHRA, CDR2 YSYEKL. The CDR3 DNA follows: TGCGCCAGCAGCCACATCACGGGACAGGGGGCGAGGGCTGAAGCTTTCTTT. Residues: CASSHITGQGARAEAFF.

In its sample, this clone was seen once. The rearrangement joins TRBV30 to TRBJ2-2, with 7 nucleotides matching TRBD2. The CDR3 is 15 amino acids. The junction had 8 bases not matched to a gene; V was cut back by 2 bases and J by 5 bases. Germline lookup yields CDR1 GTSNPN and CDR2 SVGIG (reference sequence). Here the CDR3 DNA reads TGTGCCTGGAGTTGGGAGGGAGGGCCGACCGGGGAGCTGTTTTTT. Protein product: CAWSWEGGPTGELFF.

The V and J genes are TRBV25-1 and TRBJ1-1; weak D call: TRBD1 (6 bases). Germline CDR1 and CDR2: MGHDK and SYGVNS. The V end lost 9 bases, the J end lost 2 bases, and 13 bases lay between the germline ends. The CDR3 loop spans 13 amino acids. The CDR3 DNA reads as TGTGCCAGTAACAAACAGGGAAACACTGAAGCTTTCTTT. It is translated as CASNKQGNTEAFF.

The CDR3 DNA follows: TGTGCCAGCAGCTTGGGGCGGACAGGTCATACTGAAGCTTTCTTT. As protein: CASSLGRTGHTEAFF. The gene calls are TRBV5-6 and TRBJ1-1; TRBD1 aligns across 7 bases. The junction had 7 bases not matched to a gene; V was cut back by 0 bases and J by 5 bases. This CDR3 has 15 residues. CDR1 is SGHDT, CDR2 YYEEEE, per germline. The full variable domain, rest sourced from reference TRBV5-6 and TRBJ1-1, is DAGVTQSPTHLIKTRGQQVTLRCSPKSGHDTVSWYQQALGQGPQFIFQYYEEEERQRGNFPDRFSGHQFPNYSSELNVNALLLGDSALYLCASSLGRTGHTEAFFGQGTRLTVV.

The chain joins TRBV27 to TRBJ2-5; a weak D match, TRBD2 (5 bases). This CDR3 region has 11 residues. Germline loops: CDR1 MNHEY, CDR2 SMNVEV (reference sequence). The V end lost 4 bases, the J end lost 7 bases, and 7 bases lay between the germline ends. CDR3 region: CASSSGGTQYF. The DNA for the CDR3 is TGTGCCAGCAGTTCCGGAGGGACCCAGTACTTC.

The CDR3 spells CASSSGGYEQYF. The CDR3 DNA reads TGTGCCAGCAGTTCAGGGGGCTACGAGCAGTACTTC. V gene TRBV28 combines with J gene TRBJ2-7; 7 bases agree with TRBD1. The CDR3 length is 12 residues. Germline V CDR1 and CDR2: MDHEN, SYDVKM. J gave up 3 bases and V 4 bases, and 0 bases lay outside the gene matches.

The chain carries TRBV27 and TRBJ2-3, with 10 bases fitting TRBD2. Per the germline V gene, CDR1 is MNHEY and CDR2 is SMNVEV (reference sequence). This CDR3 region has 16 residues. After removal of 1 base from V and 4 bases from J, the junction contained 5 bases not matched to a gene. CDR3 sequence: CASSLYASGSSDTQYF. CDR3 DNA: TGTGCCAGCAGTTTATACGCTAGCGGGAGTTCAGATACGCAGTATTTT.

This sequence joins TRBV9 and TRBJ1-3; TRBD1 aligns across 9 bases. V shed 4 bases, J shed 3 bases, and the junction held 14 bases outside the gene matches. Germline CDR1 and CDR2: SGDLS and YYNGEE. This CDR3 has 18 residues. CDR3 DNA sequence: TGTGCCAGCAGCCCCTCGCCCCGTACAGGGGGCATTGGAAACACCATATATTTT. It yields the protein CASSPSPRTGGIGNTIYF. Together with reference TRBV9 and TRBJ1-3, the CDR3 gives the full variable domain: DSGVTQTPKHLITATGQRVTLRCSPRSGDLSVYWYQQSLDQGLQFLIQYYNGEERAKGNILERFSAQQFPDLHSELNLSSLELGDSALYFCASSPSPRTGGIGNTIYFGEGSWLTVV.

This clone was detected once. The chain combines TRBV5-1 with TRBJ2-6; 8 positions match TRBD1. Germline V gene lookup returns CDR1 SGHRS and CDR2 YFSETQ. This CDR3 region has 15 residues. J lost 2 bases, V lost 4 bases, and 2 bases had no gene match. This CDR3 is CASSPDRAGANVLTF. The CDR3 DNA reads as TGCGCCAGCAGCCCGGACAGGGCTGGGGCCAACGTCCTGACTTTC.

The chain is built from TRBV27 and TRBJ2-7; weak D call: TRBD2 (5 bases). V lost 2 bases and J lost 5, with 16 bases in between. The CDR3 totals 15 residues. Germline V gives CDR1 MNHEY, CDR2 SMNVEV (reference sequence). This CDR3 is CASSLGGGRRNEQYF. CDR3 in DNA: TGTGCCAGCAGTTTAGGCGGAGGCCGAAGGAACGAGCAGTACTTC.